This passage covers 26 T cell receptor beta chains from one sample sequenced in a study of response to subunit inactivated influenza vaccine. TCRdb ran MiXCR on the RT-PCR reads and lists one entry per CDR3 protein. Among hundreds of thousands of distinct CDR3 sequences listed, around a sixth were seen once. The specimen was PBMCs from blood, collected 12 days after vaccination. The receptors derive from a middle-aged man who received an inactivated influenza vaccine.

This clonotype appeared a few times. V is TRBV7-3 and J is TRBJ2-2; D possibly corresponds to TRBD1 (5 bases). CDR3 length: 15 amino acids. With 3 bases removed from V and 3 bases from J, the gap between germline ends came to 11 bases. CDR1 and CDR2 from the germline V gene are SGHTA and FQGTGA. As DNA, the CDR3 is TGTGCCAGCAGCTTTAGGGGAACAGACACCGGGGAGCTGTTTTTT. It encodes CASSFRGTDTGELFF.

This chain joins TRBV29-1 and TRBJ2-7; no reliable D call. This CDR3 is built from 13 residues. Between the trimmed V and J ends, which lost 5 bases and 3 bases, there was a span of 14 bases. Germline assignment: CDR1 SQVTM and CDR2 ANQGSEA. The CDR3 DNA sequence: TGCAGCGTTTCGGGCAGCCCGAACTACGAGCAGTACTTC. This sequence encodes CSVSGSPNYEQYF.

This clonotype was counted only a few times. The chain has TRBV12-3 or TRBV12-4 and TRBJ2-7; 15 bases align to TRBD2. The V and J ends lost 6 bases and 4 bases, in that order; junction bases with no gene match: 4. There are 15 residues in the CDR3. This chain's CDR3 is CASSWGTSGGYEQYF. In DNA, the CDR3 is TGTGCCAGCAGCTGGGGGACTAGCGGGGGGTACGAGCAGTACTTC.

The chain couples TRBV6-1 to TRBJ2-7; D unclear. There are 15 residues in the CDR3. Germline V lookup: CDR1 MNHNS, CDR2 SASEGT. With 6 bases removed from V and 12 bases from J, the gap between germline ends came to 27 bases. DNA of the CDR3: TGTGCCAGCAGCAACCTAAATAGGGCTAGATCGGGTTTGTACTTC. Translated: CASSNLNRARSGLYF.

This clonotype was picked up many times. The chain combines TRBV6-2 or TRBV6-3 with TRBJ2-3; TRBD1 matches at 8 bases. The CDR3 has 12 residues. The V and J ends lost 5 bases and 8 bases, in that order; junction bases with no gene match: 3. Germline assignment: CDR1 MNHEY and CDR2 SVGEGT. The CDR3 region has the DNA TGTGCCAGCAGTCCAGGGGGCGTTACGCAGTATTTT. Its protein product is CASSPGGVTQYF.

J is TRBJ2-7 and V is TRBV3-1; D is unresolved. V lost 0 bases to trimming and J lost 9 bases, with 15 bases between them. Germline lookup yields CDR1 LGHDT and CDR2 YNNKEL (reference sequence). This CDR3 region has 14 residues. CDR3 protein: CASSQERQVQMQYF. In DNA, the CDR3 is TGTGCCAGCAGCCAAGAGCGGCAGGTTCAGATGCAGTACTTC.

The chain links TRBV7-9 to TRBJ1-6; no definite D call. V was pared by 0 bases and J by 14 bases, with 14 bases between. The CDR3 loop spans 14 amino acids. CDR1 is SEHNR, CDR2 FQNEAQ, per germline (reference sequence). For the CDR3, the DNA is TGTGCCAGCAGCTTAGCGACGGTCGACTACTCCCTCCACTTT. Its protein product is CASSLATVDYSLHF.

The rearrangement uses TRBV15 and TRBJ2-7, with D unclear. The germline V and J ends were trimmed by 6 bases and 2 bases, with 17 bases remaining between them. This CDR3 comprises 15 residues. CDR1 is LNHNV, CDR2 YYDKDF, per germline (reference sequence). The CDR3 spells CATSPDLSATYEQYF. The DNA of the CDR3 is TGTGCCACCAGTCCCGATCTCTCGGCCACCTACGAGCAGTACTTC.

The CDR3, as DNA: TGTGCCAGCAGCAAAAACAGGGAGGAGCAGTACTTC. Protein sequence: CASSKNREEQYF. This chain joins TRBV7-9 and TRBJ2-7; possible D gene TRBD1, 6 bases. CDR1 and CDR2 from the germline V gene are SEHNR and FQNEAQ (reference sequence). The V end lost 5 bases, the J end lost 7 bases, and 12 bases lay between the germline ends. The length of the CDR3 is 12 residues.

The chain uses TRBV6-1 and TRBJ2-7; TRBD1 matches 7 bases. The germline gives CDR1 MNHNS, CDR2 SASEGT. After removal of 6 bases from V and 3 bases from J, the junction contained 8 bases not matched to a gene. This CDR3 has 14 residues. The CDR3 is CASRIPGQNYEQYF. The CDR3 region has the DNA TGTGCCAGCAGAATCCCGGGACAGAACTACGAGCAGTACTTC.

The V and J genes are TRBV3-1 and TRBJ2-7, with D possibly matching TRBD1 (5 bases). The CDR3 contains 12 residues. The germline V and J ends were trimmed by 3 bases and 4 bases, with 7 bases remaining between them. Germline CDR1 reads LGHDT; CDR2 reads YNNKEL (reference sequence). CDR3 region: CASSQYRYEQYF. CDR3 sequence (DNA): TGTGCCAGCAGCCAGTACAGGTACGAGCAGTACTTC.

This clonotype was observed a few times. This chain joins TRBV4-2 and TRBJ2-1, with D hard to call. The CDR3 totals 15 residues. Germline V CDR1 and CDR2: LGHNA, YNFKEQ. Trimming left V 0 bases short and J 1 base short, with 7 bases between. CDR3 nucleotide sequence: TGTGCCAGCAGCCAAGATCTAGGTTCCTACAATGAGCAGTTCTTC. Translating it yields CASSQDLGSYNEQFF.

This clonotype was seen only a few times. V and J are TRBV3-1 and TRBJ1-2; TRBD1 matches 12 bases. The CDR3 consists of 14 residues. With 2 bases clipped from V and 8 bases from J, the junction kept 3 bases outside the gene matches. CDR1 and CDR2 from the germline V gene are LGHDT and YNNKEL (reference sequence). CDR3 DNA: TGTGCCAGCAGCCAATGGGACAGGGGGCCCGGCTACACCTTC. As protein: CASSQWDRGPGYTF.

This clonotype has a count of ten or more. The chain links TRBV12-3 or TRBV12-4 to TRBJ1-6; the match to TRBD1 covers 7 bases. This CDR3 has 15 residues. V lost 2 bases to trimming and J lost 7 bases; unmatched junction nucleotides: 5. CDR3 nucleotides: TGTGCCAGCAGTTTATCGGCAGGGGGAAATTCACCCCTCCACTTT. Amino acid sequence: CASSLSAGGNSPLHF.

This clonotype was found many times. The chain recombines TRBV12-3 or TRBV12-4 with TRBJ1-2; D gene uncertain. With 3 bases removed from V and 6 bases from J, the gap between germline ends came to 11 bases. The CDR3 totals 13 residues. CDR3 DNA: TGTGCCAGCAGTTTGTTTGATGGAAATGGCTACACCTTC. Residues: CASSLFDGNGYTF.

The J gene is TRBJ2-3, the V gene TRBV6-1; 10 bases fit TRBD2. The CDR3 has 14 amino acids. Germline CDR1 is MNHNS and CDR2 is SASEGT. V trimming: 7 bases; J trimming: 4 bases; junction bases outside the gene matches: 5. For the CDR3, the DNA is TGTGCCAGCACCCCAGCGGGAGGGCCAGATACGCAGTATTTT. It codes for CASTPAGGPDTQYF.

This clonotype was recorded a few times. The chain combines TRBV9 with TRBJ1-1; TRBD1 agrees at 9 bases. V was clipped by 0 bases and J by 4 bases; unmatched bases: 7. This CDR3 comprises 16 residues. Germline values: CDR1 SGDLS, CDR2 YYNGEE. The CDR3 sequence: CASSVATGQGGTEAFF. For the CDR3, the DNA is TGTGCCAGCAGCGTAGCTACGGGACAGGGTGGCACTGAAGCTTTCTTT.

This clonotype was seen a few times. The rearrangement uses TRBV2 and TRBJ2-7; 7 positions agree with TRBD2. Looked up from germline, CDR1 is SNHLY and CDR2 is FYNNEI. The CDR3 has 15 amino acids. With V trimmed by 3 bases and J by 4 bases, 9 bases remained unmatched. The CDR3 region is CASSEEASGAYEQYF. In DNA, the CDR3 is TGTGCCAGCAGTGAGGAGGCTAGCGGAGCATACGAGCAGTACTTC.

The chain carries TRBV5-1 and TRBJ2-7, with D perhaps given as TRBD1 or TRBD2 (6 bases each). This CDR3 has 14 amino acids. Trimming removed 4 bases at V and 6 bases at J, with 17 bases between. Per germline, CDR1 SGHRS and CDR2 YFSETQ. CDR3 DNA sequence: TGCGCCAGCAGCGGAATGGACCCGGGGGCCGAGCAGTACTTC. Encoded protein: CASSGMDPGAEQYF.

This clonotype occurred many times. The chain combines TRBV2 with TRBJ2-7; unclear D gene. V was clipped by 5 bases and J by 0 bases, with 8 bases between them. This CDR3 is 13 amino acids long. Germline assignment: CDR1 SNHLY and CDR2 FYNNEI. CDR3 in DNA: TGTGCCAGCAGTTGGACCGCCTCCTACGAGCAGTACTTC. As protein: CASSWTASYEQYF.

This clonotype was counted at least ten times. The genes are TRBV12-3 or TRBV12-4 and TRBJ1-1, with no clear D. With 3 bases removed from V and 1 base from J, the gap between germline ends came to 9 bases. This CDR3 comprises 14 residues. As DNA, the CDR3 is TGTGCCAGCAGTTTTTCTGGCCCGAACACTGAAGCTTTCTTT. It yields the protein CASSFSGPNTEAFF.

The chain uses TRBV28 and TRBJ2-2; D is unresolved. The CDR3 runs to 15 residues. CDR1 is MDHEN and CDR2 is SYDVKM in the germline V gene. The V end lost 7 bases, the J end lost 0 bases, and 12 bases lay between the germline ends. CDR3 protein: CASTHLAANTGELFF. In nucleotides, the CDR3 is TGTGCCAGCACCCATCTCGCTGCGAACACCGGGGAGCTGTTTTTT.

This clonotype was recorded at least ten times. The CDR3 reads CASSPGPGGPTDTQYF. In DNA, the CDR3 is TGCGCCAGCAGCCCCGGCCCGGGAGGGCCTACAGATACGCAGTATTTT. The rearrangement joins TRBV5-1 to TRBJ2-3; TRBD2 matches 8 bases. The germline gives CDR1 SGHRS, CDR2 YFSETQ. The CDR3 has 16 residues. The ends lost 4 bases at V and 3 bases at J; junction bases unmatched: 10.

The table lists this clonotype with a few counts. This chain uses TRBV4-3 with TRBJ1-5; D unclear. Germline V gene lookup returns CDR1 LGHNA and CDR2 YSLEER. The V gene lost 2 bases and the J gene lost 0 bases, with 17 bases spanning the gap. The CDR3 is 18 residues long. The CDR3 region is CASSQTLRLPYSNQPQHF. The CDR3 coding sequence is TGCGCCAGCAGCCAAACCCTTCGTCTCCCCTATAGCAATCAGCCCCAGCATTTT.

This clonotype was seen many times. The J gene is TRBJ2-1, the V gene TRBV28, with 10 bases fitting TRBD2. V lost 0 bases and J lost 5; bases outside the gene matches: 1. CDR3 size: 15 residues. Germline-derived CDR1 and CDR2 are MDHEN and SYDVKM. The CDR3 loop reads CASSLWLAGDNEQFF. Written as DNA, the CDR3 is TGTGCCAGCAGTTTATGGCTAGCGGGGGACAATGAGCAGTTCTTC.

V and J are TRBV5-1 and TRBJ2-7, with 10 bases aligning to TRBD2. V lost 4 bases, J lost 6 bases, and 10 bases stayed unmatched. This CDR3 spans 15 amino acids. The germline V gene has CDR1 SGHRS and CDR2 YFSETQ. DNA of the CDR3: TGCGCCAGCAGCAGACGGACTAGCGGAGGTGGCGAGCAGTACTTC. It translates to CASSRRTSGGGEQYF.